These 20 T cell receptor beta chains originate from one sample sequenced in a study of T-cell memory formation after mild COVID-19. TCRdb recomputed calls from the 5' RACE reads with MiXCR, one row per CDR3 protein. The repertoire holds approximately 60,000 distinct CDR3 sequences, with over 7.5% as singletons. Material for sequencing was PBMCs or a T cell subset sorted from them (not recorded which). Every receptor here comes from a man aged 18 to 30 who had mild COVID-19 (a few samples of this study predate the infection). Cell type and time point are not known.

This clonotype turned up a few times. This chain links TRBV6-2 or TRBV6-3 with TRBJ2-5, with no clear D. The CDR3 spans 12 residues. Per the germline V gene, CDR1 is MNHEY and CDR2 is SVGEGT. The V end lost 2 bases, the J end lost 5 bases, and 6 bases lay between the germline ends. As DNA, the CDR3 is TGTGCCAGCAGTTACACAGCGGAGACCCAGTACTTC. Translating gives CASSYTAETQYF.

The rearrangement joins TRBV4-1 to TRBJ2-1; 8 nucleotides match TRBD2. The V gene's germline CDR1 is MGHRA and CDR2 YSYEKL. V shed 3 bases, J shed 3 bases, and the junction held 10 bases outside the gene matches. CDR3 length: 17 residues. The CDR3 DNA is TGCGCCAGCAGCCAGGGGAGCGGGGGTTACCTCTACAATGAGCAGTTCTTC. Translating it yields CASSQGSGGYLYNEQFF.

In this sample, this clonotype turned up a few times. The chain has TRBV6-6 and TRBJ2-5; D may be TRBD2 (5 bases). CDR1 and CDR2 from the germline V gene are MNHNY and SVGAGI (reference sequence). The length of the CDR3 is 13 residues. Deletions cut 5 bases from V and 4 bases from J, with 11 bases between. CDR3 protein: CASSRWTLETQYF. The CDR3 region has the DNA TGTGCCAGCAGTCGCTGGACTCTAGAGACCCAGTACTTC.

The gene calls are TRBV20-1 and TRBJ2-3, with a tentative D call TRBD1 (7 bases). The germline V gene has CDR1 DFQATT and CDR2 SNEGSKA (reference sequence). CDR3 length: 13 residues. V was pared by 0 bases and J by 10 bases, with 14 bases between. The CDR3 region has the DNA TGCAGTGCTAGAGATTTAGGAGGGGGCGCGCAGTATTTT. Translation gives CSARDLGGGAQYF.

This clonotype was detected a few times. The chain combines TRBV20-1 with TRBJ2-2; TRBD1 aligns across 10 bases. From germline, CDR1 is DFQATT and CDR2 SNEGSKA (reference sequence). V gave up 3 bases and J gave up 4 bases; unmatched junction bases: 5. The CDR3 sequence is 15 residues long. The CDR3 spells CSASSGQGFTGELFF. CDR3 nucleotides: TGCAGTGCTAGCTCGGGACAGGGGTTCACCGGGGAGCTGTTTTTT.

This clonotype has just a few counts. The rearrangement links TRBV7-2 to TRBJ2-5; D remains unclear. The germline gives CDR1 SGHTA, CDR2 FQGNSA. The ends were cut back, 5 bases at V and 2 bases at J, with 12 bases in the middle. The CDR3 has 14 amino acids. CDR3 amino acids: CASSAYIRQETQYF. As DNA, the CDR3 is TGTGCCAGCAGCGCGTATATACGACAAGAGACCCAGTACTTC.

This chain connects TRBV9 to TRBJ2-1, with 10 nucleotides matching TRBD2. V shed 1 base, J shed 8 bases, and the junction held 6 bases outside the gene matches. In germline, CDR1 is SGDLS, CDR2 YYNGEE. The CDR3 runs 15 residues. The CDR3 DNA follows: TGTGCCAGCAGCGTAAACCCAGCGGGGGGGGATGAGCAGTTCTTC. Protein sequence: CASSVNPAGGDEQFF.

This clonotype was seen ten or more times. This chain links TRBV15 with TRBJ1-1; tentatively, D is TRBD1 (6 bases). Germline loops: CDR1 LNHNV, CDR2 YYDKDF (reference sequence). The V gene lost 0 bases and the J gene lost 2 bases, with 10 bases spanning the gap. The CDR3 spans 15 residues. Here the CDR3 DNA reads TGTGCCACCAGCAGAGATTCAGGGGCAAACACTGAAGCTTTCTTT. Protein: CATSRDSGANTEAFF.

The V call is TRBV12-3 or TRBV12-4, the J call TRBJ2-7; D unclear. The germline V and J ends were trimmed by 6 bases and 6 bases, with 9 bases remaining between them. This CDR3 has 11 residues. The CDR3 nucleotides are TGTGCCAGCAGCAGGAACGGCGAGCAGTACTTC. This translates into CASSRNGEQYF.

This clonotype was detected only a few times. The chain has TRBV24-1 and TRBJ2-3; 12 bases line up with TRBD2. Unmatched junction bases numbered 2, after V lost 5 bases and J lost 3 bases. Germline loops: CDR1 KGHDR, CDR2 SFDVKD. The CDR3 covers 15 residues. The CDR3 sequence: CATSVGTSGTDTQYF. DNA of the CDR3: TGTGCCACCAGTGTCGGGACTAGCGGGACAGATACGCAGTATTTT.

In DNA, the CDR3 is TGTGCCTGGAGTGTCTCTTACAGCACCTACGAGCAGTACTTC. Amino acid sequence: CAWSVSYSTYEQYF. The chain carries TRBV30 and TRBJ2-7; D gene unclear. V was pared by 0 bases and J by 2 bases, with 11 bases between. The CDR3 is 14 residues long. Per germline, CDR1 GTSNPN and CDR2 SVGIG (reference sequence).

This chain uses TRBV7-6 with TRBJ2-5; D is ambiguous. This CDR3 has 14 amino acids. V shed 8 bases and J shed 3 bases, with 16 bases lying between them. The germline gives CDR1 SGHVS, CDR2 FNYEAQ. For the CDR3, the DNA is TGTGCCAGCTCATCAGCGTCCTCAAAAGAGACCCAGTACTTC. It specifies CASSSASSKETQYF. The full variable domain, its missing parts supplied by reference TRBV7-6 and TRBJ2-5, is GAGVSQSPRYKVTKRGQDVALRCDPISGHVSLYWYRQALGQGPEFLTYFNYEAQQDKSGLPNDRFSAERPEGSISTLTIQRTEQRDSAMYRCASSSASSKETQYFGPGTRLLVL.

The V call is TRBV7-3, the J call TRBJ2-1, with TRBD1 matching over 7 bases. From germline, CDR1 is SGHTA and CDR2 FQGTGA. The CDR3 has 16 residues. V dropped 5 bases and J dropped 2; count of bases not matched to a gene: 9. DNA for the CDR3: TGTGCCAGCAGCAAGAACTCCGGGACAGCCTACAATGAGCAGTTCTTC. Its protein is CASSKNSGTAYNEQFF.

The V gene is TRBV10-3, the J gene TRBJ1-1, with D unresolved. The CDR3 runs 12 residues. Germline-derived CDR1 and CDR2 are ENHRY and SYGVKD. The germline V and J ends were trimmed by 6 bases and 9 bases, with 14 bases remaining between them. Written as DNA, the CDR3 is TGTGCCATCAGGACACAGTGCCACCAAGCTTTCTTT. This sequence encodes CAIRTQCHQAFF.

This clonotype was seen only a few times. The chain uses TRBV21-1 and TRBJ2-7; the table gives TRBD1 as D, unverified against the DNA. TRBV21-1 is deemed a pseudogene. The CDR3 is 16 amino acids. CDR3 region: CASSAKPWDRAYEQYF. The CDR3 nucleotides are TGTGCCAGCAGCGCCAAGCCTTGGGACAGGGCCTACGAGCAGTACTTC.

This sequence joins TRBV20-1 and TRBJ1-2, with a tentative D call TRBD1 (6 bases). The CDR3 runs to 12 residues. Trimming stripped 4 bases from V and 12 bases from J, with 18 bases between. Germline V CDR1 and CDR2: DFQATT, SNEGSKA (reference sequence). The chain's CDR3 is CSATWLQGANTF. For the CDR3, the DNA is TGCAGTGCTACGTGGCTACAGGGTGCCAACACCTTC.

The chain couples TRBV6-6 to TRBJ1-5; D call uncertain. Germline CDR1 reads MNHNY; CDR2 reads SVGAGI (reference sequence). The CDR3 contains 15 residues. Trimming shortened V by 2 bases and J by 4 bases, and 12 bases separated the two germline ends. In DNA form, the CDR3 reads TGTGCCAGCAGTTACGGGTTAGAGAGGAATCAGCCCCAGCATTTT. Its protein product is CASSYGLERNQPQHF.

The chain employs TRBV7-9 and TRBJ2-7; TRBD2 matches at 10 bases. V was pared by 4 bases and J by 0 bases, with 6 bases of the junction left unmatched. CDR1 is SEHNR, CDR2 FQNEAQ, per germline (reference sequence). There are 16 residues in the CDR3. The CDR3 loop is CASSSLAGVYSYEQYV. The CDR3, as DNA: TGTGCCAGCAGCTCCCTAGCGGGGGTATACTCCTACGAGCAGTACGTC.

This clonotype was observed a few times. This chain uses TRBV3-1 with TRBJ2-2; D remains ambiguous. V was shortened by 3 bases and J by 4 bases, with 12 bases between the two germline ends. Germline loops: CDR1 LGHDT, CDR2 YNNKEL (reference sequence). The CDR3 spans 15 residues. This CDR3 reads CASSHPRAITGELFF. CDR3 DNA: TGTGCCAGCAGCCATCCTAGGGCAATCACCGGGGAGCTGTTTTTT.

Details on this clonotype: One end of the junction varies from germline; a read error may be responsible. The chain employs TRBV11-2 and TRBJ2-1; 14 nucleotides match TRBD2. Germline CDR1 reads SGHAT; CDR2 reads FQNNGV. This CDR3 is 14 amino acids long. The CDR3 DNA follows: TGTGCCAGCAGCTCCGGGACTAGCGGGGGAACGTATAACTTC. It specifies CASSSGTSGGTYNF.